This T cell receptor (beta chain) is from a study of monozygotic twins with inflammatory bowel disease. About this clonotype itself: Its antigen is not known.

Notes on the study in general: Support for any single strong IBD-associated signal or clonotype was not found.

Per-sample cDNA came from eight separate reactions. Template switching was used to attach UMIs, which incorporated a 6-nucleotide sample barcode. Reanalyzing the 5' RACE reads, TCRdb keeps one entry per CDR3 protein, without DNA. In all, the sample yields about 300,000 distinct CDR3 sequences. Germline V gene sequence: CDR1 LGHNT, CDR2 FRNRAP. The CDR3 loop spans 15 amino acids. Donors each contributed one blood sample measuring 2 to 2.5 ml. This rearrangement joins TRBV12-5 to TRBJ2-1; TCRdb names TRBD1, which stays unverified in the absence of DNA. Sequences were obtained from blood. The TCR sequence derives from a human donor with ulcerative colitis or Crohn's disease, or a healthy co-twin of an affected twin (not recorded which). The CDR3 loop is CASGLVLGGSNEQFF.